This TCR beta chain was sequenced for a study of T-cell reconstitution after alpha-beta-depleted transplantation in children. The ends were cut back, 5 bases at V and 1 base at J, with 7 bases in the middle. Germline V gene data show CDR1 as SGHAT and CDR2 as FQNNGV. This CDR3 is built from 13 residues. Library preparation (for TCRbeta) was performed with unique molecular identifiers. TCRdb itself ran the PCR reads through MiXCR, one entry per CDR3 protein. The sample has hundreds of thousands of distinct CDR3 sequences, about a tenth seen once. At least ten counts were recorded for this clonotype. This chain joins TRBV11-2 and TRBJ2-3, with D uncertain. This clonotype was obtained from a human donor who donated a stem cell graft to a child with acute lymphoblastic leukemia. This sample comprised PBMCs from the stem cell graft donor, obtained from the stem cell graft. CDR3 sequence: CASSPSGTDTQYF. The CDR3 nucleotides are TGTGCCAGCAGCCCGTCCGGCACAGATACGCAGTATTTT.